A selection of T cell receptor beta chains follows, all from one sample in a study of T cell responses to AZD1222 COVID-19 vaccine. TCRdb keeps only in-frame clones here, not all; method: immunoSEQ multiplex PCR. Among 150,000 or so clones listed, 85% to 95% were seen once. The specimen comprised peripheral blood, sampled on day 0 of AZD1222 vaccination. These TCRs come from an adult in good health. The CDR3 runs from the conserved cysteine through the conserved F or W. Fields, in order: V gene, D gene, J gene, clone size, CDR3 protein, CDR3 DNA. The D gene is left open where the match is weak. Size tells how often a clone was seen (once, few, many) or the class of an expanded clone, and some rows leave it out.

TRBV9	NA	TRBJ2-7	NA	CASSPGGTEQYF	TGTGCCAGCAGCCCTGGGGGGACCGAGCAGTACTTC
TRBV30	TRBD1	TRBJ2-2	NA	CAWSPGQGGGELFF	TGTGCCTGGTCCCCTGGACAGGGTGGGGGGGAGCTGTTTTTT
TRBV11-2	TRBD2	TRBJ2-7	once	CASSPTSGGALEQYF	TGTGCCAGCAGCCCTACTAGCGGGGGGGCCCTCGAGCAGTACTTC
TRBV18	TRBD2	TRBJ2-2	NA	CASSSGLAGELFF	TGTGCCAGCTCATCTGGACTAGCCGGGGAGCTGTTTTTT
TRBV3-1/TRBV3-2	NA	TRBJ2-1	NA	CASSQGVREQFF	TGTGCCAGCAGCCAGGGGGTAAGAGAGCAGTTCTTC
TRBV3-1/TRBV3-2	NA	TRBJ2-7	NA	CASSRPGRIGYEQYF	TGTGCCAGCAGCCGCCCGGGAAGGATCGGCTACGAGCAGTACTTC
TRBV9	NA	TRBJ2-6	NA	CASSVGIGGRSGANVLTF	TGTGCCAGCAGCGTAGGAATCGGGGGTAGGTCTGGGGCCAACGTCCTGACTTTC
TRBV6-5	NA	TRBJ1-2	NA	CASSPGTGRGYTF	TGTGCCAGCAGCCCCGGGACGGGCCGGGGCTACACCTTC
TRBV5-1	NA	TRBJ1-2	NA	CASSLGTSLVNSGYTF	TGCGCCAGCAGCTTGGGGACAAGCTTGGTGAATTCCGGCTACACCTTC
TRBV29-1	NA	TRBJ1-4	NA	CSVGVAGQRPEKLFF	TGCAGCGTTGGGGTCGCGGGGCAGCGGCCCGAAAAACTGTTTTTT
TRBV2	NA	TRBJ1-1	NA	CASGQWEANTEAFF	TGTGCCAGCGGCCAGTGGGAAGCAAACACTGAAGCTTTCTTT
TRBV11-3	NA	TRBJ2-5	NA	CASSLGPQETQYF	TGTGCCAGCAGCCTCGGGCCTCAAGAGACCCAGTACTTC
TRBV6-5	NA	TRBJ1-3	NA	CASDRGGGNTIYF	TGTGCCAGCGACCGTGGGGGGGGAAACACCATATATTTT
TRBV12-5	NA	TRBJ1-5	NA	CASGLVKSREGSNQPQHF	TGTGCTAGTGGTTTGGTAAAAAGCAGGGAAGGAAGCAATCAGCCCCAGCATTTT
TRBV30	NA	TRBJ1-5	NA	CAWADAYNQPQHF	TGTGCCTGGGCTGACGCCTACAATCAGCCCCAGCATTTT
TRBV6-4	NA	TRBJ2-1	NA	CASSSQSSYNEQFF	TGTGCCAGCAGTTCTCAAAGCTCCTACAATGAGCAGTTCTTC
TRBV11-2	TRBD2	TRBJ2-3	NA	CASSPGTSLSDTQYF	TGTGCCAGCAGCCCCGGGACTAGCTTATCAGATACGCAGTATTTT
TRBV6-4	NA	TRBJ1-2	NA	CASSGGGREGYTF	TGTGCCAGCAGCGGGGGGGGCCGGGAAGGCTACACCTTC
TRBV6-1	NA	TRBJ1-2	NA	CASSEALWGREDYGYTF	TGTGCCAGCAGTGAAGCGCTATGGGGCAGGGAAGACTATGGCTACACCTTC
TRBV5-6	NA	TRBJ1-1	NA	CASNHVSRGNTEAFF	TGTGCCAGCAACCATGTCTCTCGGGGAAACACTGAAGCTTTCTTT
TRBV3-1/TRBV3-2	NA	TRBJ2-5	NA	CASSQGSKETQYF	TGTGCCAGCAGCCAAGGCTCAAAGGAGACCCAGTACTTC
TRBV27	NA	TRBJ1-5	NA	CASSPLAGTSNQPQHF	TGTGCCAGCAGCCCCCTGGCGGGGACCAGCAATCAGCCCCAGCATTTT
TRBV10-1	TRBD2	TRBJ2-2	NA	CASSRLAGVPGELFF	TGCGCCAGCAGTCGGTTAGCGGGAGTACCCGGGGAGCTGTTTTTT
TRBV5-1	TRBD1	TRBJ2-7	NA	CASSLSWDRFYEQYF	TGCGCCAGCAGCTTGAGTTGGGACAGATTCTACGAGCAGTACTTC
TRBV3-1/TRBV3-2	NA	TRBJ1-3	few	CASSQDSRGYSGNTIYF	TGTGCCAGCAGCCAAGACTCTAGGGGGTACTCTGGAAACACCATATATTTT
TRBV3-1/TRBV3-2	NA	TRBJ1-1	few	CASSQEGAATEAFF	TGTGCCAGCAGCCAAGAGGGGGCGGCCACTGAAGCTTTCTTT
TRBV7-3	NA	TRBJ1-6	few	CASSLDRDSPLHF	TGTGCCAGCAGCCTGGACAGAGACTCACCCCTCCACTTT
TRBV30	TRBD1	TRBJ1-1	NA	CAWSRGQATEAFF	TGTGCCTGGAGTCGAGGACAGGCGACTGAAGCTTTCTTT
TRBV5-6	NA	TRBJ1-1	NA	CASSLARGGAFF	TGTGCCAGCAGCTTGGCCCGGGGTGGGGCTTTCTTT
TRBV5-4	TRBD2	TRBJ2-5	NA	CASGPGWTSGRVQETQYF	TGTGCCAGCGGACCAGGGTGGACTAGCGGGAGGGTCCAAGAGACCCAGTACTTC
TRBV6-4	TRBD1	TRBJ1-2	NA	CASSRDREANYGYTF	TGTGCCAGCAGCCGGGACAGGGAAGCTAACTATGGCTACACCTTC
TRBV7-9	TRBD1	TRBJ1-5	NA	CASSPRTGGHDQPQHF	TGTGCCAGCAGCCCAAGGACAGGGGGCCACGATCAGCCCCAGCATTTT
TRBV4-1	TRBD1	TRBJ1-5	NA	CASSQDPGQGLNQPQHF	TGCGCCAGCAGCCAAGATCCTGGACAGGGGCTCAATCAGCCCCAGCATTTT
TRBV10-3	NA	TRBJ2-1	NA	CAIRVSGLSYNEQFF	TGTGCCATCAGAGTGAGCGGGTTGTCCTACAATGAGCAGTTCTTC
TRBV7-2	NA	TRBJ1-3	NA	CASSLAQGTSGNTIYF	TGTGCCAGCAGCTTAGCCCAGGGGACCTCTGGAAACACCATATATTTT
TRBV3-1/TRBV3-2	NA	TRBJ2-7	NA	CASSQAVYEQYF	TGTGCCAGCAGCCAAGCGGTATACGAGCAGTACTTC
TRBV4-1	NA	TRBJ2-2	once	CASSQNPQSVNTGELFF	TGCGCCAGCAGCCAGAACCCACAGAGCGTGAACACCGGGGAGCTGTTTTTT
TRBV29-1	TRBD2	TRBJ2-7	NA	CSVEGSSGQLYEQYF	TGCAGCGTCGAGGGCTCTAGCGGCCAACTCTACGAGCAGTACTTC
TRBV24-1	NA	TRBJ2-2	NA	CATSDPRAPDTGELFF	TGTGCCACCAGCGACCCACGGGCCCCCGACACCGGGGAGCTGTTTTTT
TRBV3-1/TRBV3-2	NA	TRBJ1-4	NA	CASSQGPPPAREKLFF	TGTGCCAGCAGCCAAGGTCCCCCCCCAGCGCGGGAAAAACTGTTTTTT
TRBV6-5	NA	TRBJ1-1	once	CASRDQANTEAFF	TGTGCCAGCAGAGACCAGGCGAACACTGAAGCTTTCTTT
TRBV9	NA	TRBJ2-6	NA	CASSPRGGANVLTF	TGTGCCAGCAGCCCCCGGGGGGGGGCCAACGTCCTGACTTTC
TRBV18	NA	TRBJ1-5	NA	CASSSRDDQPQHF	TGTGCCAGCTCAAGCAGGGACGATCAGCCCCAGCATTTT
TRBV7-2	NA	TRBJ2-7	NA	CASSLARLPYEQYF	TGTGCCAGCAGCTTAGCCAGACTTCCCTACGAGCAGTACTTC
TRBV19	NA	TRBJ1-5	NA	CASSPEMSNQPQHF	TGTGCCAGTAGCCCGGAAATGAGCAATCAGCCCCAGCATTTT
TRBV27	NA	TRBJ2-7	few	CASRGPAYEQYF	TGTGCCAGCAGGGGACCTGCCTACGAGCAGTACTTC
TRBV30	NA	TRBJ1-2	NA	CAWSPGASYGYTF	TGTGCCTGGAGTCCAGGGGCCTCTTATGGCTACACCTTC
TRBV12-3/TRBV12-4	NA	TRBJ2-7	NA	CASMRGGPYEQYF	TGTGCCAGCATGCGAGGGGGTCCTTACGAGCAGTACTTC
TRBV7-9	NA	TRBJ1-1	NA	CASSPPPRVNTEAFF	TGTGCCAGCAGCCCTCCCCCCCGAGTGAACACTGAAGCTTTCTTT
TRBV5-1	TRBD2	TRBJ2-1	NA	CASSLVGQTSGPGHEQFF	TGCGCCAGCAGCTTGGTAGGGCAGACTAGCGGCCCGGGCCATGAGCAGTTCTTC